The next 22 T cell receptor beta chains were all read from a single sample in a study of T cell responses to AZD1222 COVID-19 vaccine. The protocol was immunoSEQ multiplex PCR, while the TCRdb copy is restricted to in-frame clones and leaves out a portion. The sample has some 120,000 clones, more than 85% seen once. The sample here was peripheral blood, taken on day 0 of AZD1222 vaccination. These receptors were collected from an adult in good health.

The J gene is TRBJ2-7, the V gene TRBV28; no firm D call. V lost 7 bases and J lost 3, with 10 bases in between. The germline V gene encodes CDR1 MDHEN and CDR2 SYDVKM. The CDR3 length is 12 residues. In DNA, the CDR3 is TGTGCCAGCACAGAACGGAACTACGAGCAGTACTTC. Protein sequence: CASTERNYEQYF.

This clone has only one observation. The chain is built from TRBV12-5 and TRBJ1-1; D uncertain. The CDR3 loop spans 13 amino acids. In germline, CDR1 is LGHNT, CDR2 FRNRAP. V lost 10 bases and J lost 4, with 16 bases in between. CDR3 bases: TGTGCTACGGGGAGGTCCGGGGTCACTGAAGCTTTCTTT. It translates to CATGRSGVTEAFF.

This chain joins TRBV9 and TRBJ1-4; 7 positions match TRBD1. The V gene's germline CDR1 is SGDLS and CDR2 YYNGEE. This CDR3 spans 14 amino acids. The J segment lost 4 bases and the V segment lost 3 bases, leaving 3 bases of the junction unmatched. The CDR3 region is CASSAGQINEKLFF. As DNA, the CDR3 is TGTGCCAGCAGCGCGGGACAGATTAATGAAAAACTGTTTTTT. Filled out from reference TRBV9 and TRBJ1-4, the complete variable domain reads DSGVTQTPKHLITATGQRVTLRCSPRSGDLSVYWYQQSLDQGLQFLIQYYNGEERAKGNILERFSAQQFPDLHSELNLSSLELGDSALYFCASSAGQINEKLFFGSGTQLSVL.

The rearrangement uses TRBV10-3 and TRBJ2-5, with D hard to call. The CDR3 extends over 14 amino acids. Trimming left V 6 bases short and J 5 bases short, with 16 bases between. Germline V gives CDR1 ENHRY, CDR2 SYGVKD. The CDR3 spells CAIRSAQPAETQYF. CDR3 sequence (DNA): TGTGCCATCAGATCGGCCCAACCCGCGGAGACCCAGTACTTC.

This clone was detected once. The rearrangement links TRBV21-1 to TRBJ2-1; the D call TRBD2 from the table was never checked on the DNA. TRBV21-1 is a recognized pseudogene. The CDR3 is 15 residues long. The CDR3 here is CASSKGVGTSNEQFF. The CDR3 region has the DNA TGTGCCAGCAGCAAGGGGGTAGGGACTAGCAATGAGCAGTTCTTC.

V is TRBV27 and J is TRBJ2-1; tentatively, D is TRBD2 (5 bases). This CDR3 comprises 12 residues. Per the germline V gene, CDR1 is MNHEY and CDR2 is SMNVEV (reference sequence). V was clipped by 5 bases and J by 12 bases, with 14 bases between them. The CDR3: CASSPVLGGQFF. CDR3 bases: TGTGCCAGCAGTCCCGTACTAGGAGGGCAGTTCTTC.

The chain links TRBV15 to TRBJ1-6; D is uncertain. Germline-derived CDR1 and CDR2 are LNHNV and YYDKDF (reference sequence). The germline V and J ends were trimmed by 5 bases and 8 bases, with 19 bases remaining between them. This CDR3 contains 16 residues. As DNA, the CDR3 is TGTGCCACCAGCTCCTCGCCAAGGGCGGGCGATTCACCCCTCCACTTT. Amino acids: CATSSSPRAGDSPLHF. Full variable domain (missing parts from reference TRBV15 and TRBJ1-6): DAMVIQNPRYQVTQFGKPVTLSCSQTLNHNVMYWYQQKSSQAPKLLFHYYDKDFNNEADTPDNFQSRRPNTSFCFLDIRSPGLGDTAMYLCATSSSPRAGDSPLHFGNGTRLTVT.

The chain uses TRBV12-3 or TRBV12-4 and TRBJ2-5, with a possible D match to TRBD1 (6 bases). Trimming took off 6 bases at V and 5 bases at J, with 10 bases between the two ends. The length of the CDR3 is 12 residues. CDR3 loop: CASRSRGETQYF. In DNA, the CDR3 is TGTGCCAGCAGGTCTAGGGGGGAGACCCAGTACTTC.

The J gene is TRBJ2-2, the V gene TRBV7-6, with 11 bases fitting TRBD2. The trim removed 1 base at V and 2 bases at J, leaving 9 bases unmatched. Germline CDR1 reads SGHVS; CDR2 reads FNYEAQ. This CDR3 has 19 residues. CDR3 in amino acids: CASSLGLAGGQRNTGELFF. As DNA, the CDR3 is TGTGCCAGCAGCTTAGGGCTAGCGGGAGGCCAAAGAAACACCGGGGAGCTGTTTTTT.

The chain recombines TRBV13 with TRBJ2-7, with D possibly TRBD2 on 6 matching bases. V dropped 2 bases and J dropped 4 bases, with 6 bases sitting between them. In germline, CDR1 is PRHDT, CDR2 FYEKMQ (reference sequence). CDR3 length equals 12 residues. The CDR3 sequence: CASSLRGYEQYF. The CDR3 coding sequence is TGTGCCAGCAGCTTACGGGGGTACGAGCAGTACTTC.

The chain carries TRBV2 and TRBJ1-1; D is ambiguous. Per germline, CDR1 SNHLY and CDR2 FYNNEI. The CDR3 contains 10 residues. V was shortened by 5 bases and J by 8 bases, with 6 bases between the two germline ends. CDR3 sequence (DNA): TGTGCCAGCAGTATAGGAGAAGCTTTCTTT. Protein sequence: CASSIGEAFF.

The chain carries TRBV4-1 and TRBJ1-5, with D possibly TRBD1 on 6 matching bases. The CDR3 is 16 residues long. V lost 6 bases, J lost 5 bases, and 20 bases lay in between. The germline V gene encodes CDR1 MGHRA and CDR2 YSYEKL. CDR3 protein: CASSPGGLRFDQPQHF. For the CDR3, the DNA is TGCGCCAGCAGTCCCGGGGGGCTCAGGTTTGATCAGCCCCAGCATTTT.

This chain's CDR3 is CASTRDSRYYEQYF. Here the CDR3 DNA reads TGCGCCAGCACCCGGGACAGCCGATATTACGAGCAGTACTTC. The chain links TRBV4-1 to TRBJ2-7; 7 bases fit TRBD1. This CDR3 is 14 amino acids long. Trimming took 7 bases from V and 4 from J; bases not matched to a gene: 10. CDR1 is MGHRA and CDR2 is YSYEKL in the germline V gene.

The chain combines TRBV27 with TRBJ2-3; D may be TRBD1 (6 bases). The CDR3 has 15 amino acids. Per the germline V gene, CDR1 is MNHEY and CDR2 is SMNVEV (reference sequence). The V gene lost 5 bases and the J gene lost 0 bases, with 12 bases spanning the gap. The CDR3 DNA reads TGTGCCAGCAGTCTTACAGGGATTAGCACAGATACGCAGTATTTT. It translates to CASSLTGISTDTQYF.

This chain links TRBV28 with TRBJ1-1, with D perhaps matching TRBD1 (5 bases). This CDR3 spans 16 amino acids. V lost 6 bases to trimming and J lost 1 base, with 18 bases between them. Germline V gives CDR1 MDHEN, CDR2 SYDVKM. The CDR3 here is CASSGTERRPNTEAFF. DNA for the CDR3: TGTGCCAGCAGCGGGACGGAACGTCGCCCGAACACTGAAGCTTTCTTT.

The gene calls are TRBV21-1 and TRBJ1-1. TRBV21-1 is a pseudogene segment. The CDR3 is made up of 16 amino acids. This CDR3 reads CASSKAKVGRNTEAFF. In nucleotides, the CDR3 is TGTGCCAGCAGCAAAGCGAAGGTGGGTCGGAACACTGAAGCTTTCTTT.

V and J are TRBV9 and TRBJ2-3; D is perhaps TRBD2 (6 bases). This CDR3 comprises 15 residues. Trimming pared 0 bases from V and 2 bases from J, leaving 10 bases between. Germline V gene data show CDR1 as SGDLS and CDR2 as YYNGEE. In nucleotides, the CDR3 is TGTGCCAGCAGCGTAGCGGGGGTTCCCACAGATACGCAGTATTTT. It codes for CASSVAGVPTDTQYF.

This CDR3 reads CASRSGLMQYF. CDR3 coding DNA: TGTGCCAGTAGATCGGGCCTTATGCAGTATTTT. This sequence joins TRBV19 and TRBJ2-3; D ambiguous. V lost 6 bases, J lost 11 bases, and 12 bases lay in between. Germline V gene sequence: CDR1 LNHDA, CDR2 SQIVND (reference sequence). The CDR3 has 11 residues.

The chain carries TRBV29-1 and TRBJ1-5; D is ambiguous. Trimming shortened V by 4 bases and J by 6 bases, and 4 bases separated the two germline ends. The CDR3 sequence is 10 residues long. Germline V gene data show CDR1 as SQVTM and CDR2 as ANQGSEA. CDR3 DNA: TGCAGCGTTGTAGTTCAGCCCCAGCATTTT. It codes for CSVVVQPQHF.

The table lists this clone with a count of one. This chain joins TRBV28 and TRBJ1-5; maybe TRBD1 (6 bases). With 5 bases removed from V and 6 bases from J, the gap between germline ends came to 20 bases. This CDR3 comprises 16 residues. Germline CDR1 is MDHEN and CDR2 is SYDVKM. In nucleotides, the CDR3 is TGTGCCAGCAGTCCCTTTCGACCACAGGGTATTCAGCCCCAGCATTTT. The encoded protein is CASSPFRPQGIQPQHF.

This clone was counted a single time. The J gene is TRBJ2-5, the V gene TRBV19; TRBD1 might be the D (5 bases). Germline-derived CDR1 and CDR2 are LNHDA and SQIVND (reference sequence). V was clipped by 6 bases and J by 4 bases, with 12 bases between them. The CDR3 totals 13 residues. CDR3 coding DNA: TGTGCCAGTAGAGCCAGGGTGGGAGAGACCCAGTACTTC. Amino acids: CASRARVGETQYF.

This rearrangement joins TRBV7-8 to TRBJ1-5; the match to TRBD1 covers 7 bases. CDR1 is SGHVS and CDR2 is FQNEAQ in the germline V gene. Trimming took 4 bases from V and 5 from J; bases not matched to a gene: 11. The CDR3 runs to 16 residues. The CDR3 DNA reads TGTGCCAGCAGCTCAACAGGGGAGTCAGGTCATCAGCCCCAGCATTTT. Residues: CASSSTGESGHQPQHF.